Presented here are 25 T cell receptor beta chains from one specimen sequenced in a study of blood T cell repertoires in COVID-19. Profiling relied on immunoSEQ multiplex PCR, and the TCRdb table lists in-frame clones only, not all of them. The sample includes roughly 320,000 clones, around 90% seen only once; the top ten take over 1%. Source material: peripheral blood. The origin of the receptors is a man aged 65-85 years with acute or convalescent COVID-19.

The chain links TRBV30 to TRBJ1-4; D remains unclear. Germline-derived CDR1 and CDR2 are GTSNPN and SVGIG (reference sequence). Trimming removed 0 bases at V and 5 bases at J, with 7 bases between. The CDR3 contains 13 residues. DNA for the CDR3: TGTGCCTGGAGTGTACAGCAGAATGAAAAACTGTTTTTT. It translates to CAWSVQQNEKLFF. Using reference TRBV30 and TRBJ1-4 for the parts outside the CDR3, the full variable domain is SQTIHQWPATLVQPVGSPLSLECTVEGTSNPNLYWYRQAAGRGLQLLFYSVGIGQISSEVPQNLSASRPQDRQFILSSKKLLLSDSGFYLCAWSVQQNEKLFFGSGTQLSVL.

The chain links TRBV23-1 to TRBJ2-1, with 9 bases aligning to TRBD2. TRBV23-1 is marked as an open reading frame, function uncertain. This CDR3 region has 14 residues. With V trimmed by 6 bases and J by 3 bases, 3 bases remained unmatched. The CDR3: CASRRTSDYNEQFF. Here the CDR3 DNA reads TGCGCCAGCAGGCGGACTAGCGACTACAATGAGCAGTTCTTC.

This clone is a singleton in its sample. This chain connects TRBV4-1 to TRBJ2-7, with 11 positions matching TRBD2. Per germline, CDR1 MGHRA and CDR2 YSYEKL. Losses at the gene ends were 0 bases for V and 6 bases for J; bases not matched to a gene: 7. The CDR3 extends over 16 amino acids. CDR3 sequence: CASSQELAGGPREQYF. The DNA of the CDR3 is TGCGCCAGCAGCCAAGAATTAGCGGGAGGGCCTCGCGAGCAGTACTTC.

V is TRBV10-3 and J is TRBJ1-2, with D hard to call. The CDR3 runs 15 residues. In germline, CDR1 is ENHRY, CDR2 SYGVKD. V was pared by 0 bases and J by 0 bases, with 8 bases between. DNA of the CDR3: TGTGCCATCAGTGAGTCGCCTACAGCTAACTATGGCTACACCTTC. Translated, it gives CAISESPTANYGYTF.

This chain links TRBV2 with TRBJ2-1; TRBD2 agrees at 8 bases. This CDR3 is built from 13 residues. Trimming removed 8 bases from V and 5 bases from J; junction bases left unmatched: 5. Germline CDR1 and CDR2: SNHLY and FYNNEI. The CDR3 here is CASPGGGHNEQFF. CDR3 bases: TGTGCCAGCCCCGGGGGGGGCCACAATGAGCAGTTCTTC.

This chain joins TRBV6-6 and TRBJ2-3; D possibly corresponds to TRBD2 (5 bases). Germline values: CDR1 MNHNY, CDR2 SVGAGI (reference sequence). The V end was cut by 5 bases, the J end by 1 base, with 22 bases between. The CDR3 runs 18 residues. CDR3 protein: CASSPLSTGKSGTDTQYF. CDR3 nucleotides: TGTGCCAGCAGTCCACTATCAACGGGGAAGAGTGGCACAGATACGCAGTATTTT.

The rearrangement joins TRBV7-9 to TRBJ1-1, with 7 bases lining up with TRBD1. Germline V lookup: CDR1 SEHNR, CDR2 FQNEAQ (reference sequence). CDR3 length equals 14 residues. With 3 bases clipped from V and 5 bases from J, the junction kept 6 bases outside the gene matches. CDR3 DNA: TGTGCCAGCAGCTTCAGGGGGGTAGGGACTGAAGCTTTCTTT. Translation: CASSFRGVGTEAFF.

This clone occurred once. The J gene is TRBJ2-7, the V gene TRBV11-2; a possible D gene is TRBD2 (6 bases). The CDR3 loop spans 14 amino acids. Germline assignment: CDR1 SGHAT and CDR2 FQNNGV. The V end lost 1 base, the J end lost 1 base, and 8 bases lay between the germline ends. CDR3 amino acids: CASSLVGRSYEQYF. The CDR3 DNA is TGTGCCAGCAGCTTAGTAGGGAGGTCCTACGAGCAGTACTTC.

This clone turned up a few times. V usage is TRBV7-2 and J usage is TRBJ2-7; D gene uncertain. The CDR3 is made up of 13 amino acids. In germline, CDR1 is SGHTA, CDR2 FQGNSA. Deletions cut 4 bases from V and 0 bases from J, with 7 bases between. The CDR3 coding sequence is TGTGCCAGCAGCTCCCAGGCCTCCTACGAGCAGTACTTC. This encodes CASSSQASYEQYF.

The chain recombines TRBV10-1 with TRBJ2-2, with D perhaps matching TRBD2 (5 bases). The ends were cut back, 6 bases at V and 5 bases at J, with 22 bases in the middle. Germline CDR1 is WNHNN and CDR2 is SYGVQD (reference sequence). The CDR3 has 17 residues. CDR3 DNA sequence: TGCGCCAGCAGACGTAGGTGCGGGTTGCAGAAAACCGGGGAGCTGTTTTTT. This translates into CASRRRCGLQKTGELFF.

The chain recombines TRBV4-3 with TRBJ1-6, with 7 nucleotides matching TRBD1. CDR3 length: 17 amino acids. The V and J ends lost 3 bases and 9 bases, in that order; junction bases with no gene match: 14. CDR1 LGHNA and CDR2 YSLEER come from the germline V gene. The CDR3 loop is CASSQDGQARTLSPLHF. Written as DNA, the CDR3 is TGCGCCAGCAGCCAGGATGGACAGGCCCGAACCCTTTCACCCCTCCACTTT.

The V and J genes are TRBV5-4 and TRBJ1-2; tentatively, D is TRBD1 (5 bases). Deletions cut 1 base from V and 4 bases from J, with 14 bases between. This CDR3 contains 15 residues. Germline V CDR1 and CDR2: SGHNT, YYREEE (reference sequence). CDR3 coding DNA: TGTGCCAGCAGCTTGCAAAGATCGGGGGGCTATGGCTACACCTTC. Translated, it gives CASSLQRSGGYGYTF.

The gene calls are TRBV4-2 and TRBJ2-3; 8 nucleotides align to TRBD2. The CDR3 extends over 17 amino acids. The V gene end was trimmed by 1 base and the J gene end by 3 bases; junction bases not matched to a gene: 9. Germline CDR1 and CDR2: LGHNA and YNFKEQ. The CDR3 loop is CASSQGRGGLGTDTQYF. The CDR3 DNA reads as TGTGCCAGCAGCCAAGGCCGAGGGGGACTAGGTACAGATACGCAGTATTTT.

This chain connects TRBV7-2 to TRBJ2-3; TRBD1 is a possible D gene (6 bases). CDR3 length: 16 residues. V dropped 5 bases and J dropped 6 bases, with 21 bases sitting between them. CDR1 is SGHTA and CDR2 is FQGNSA in the germline V gene. The CDR3 sequence: CASSIQTGTPGDTQYF. CDR3 bases: TGTGCCAGCAGCATCCAGACAGGCACCCCCGGGGATACGCAGTATTTT.

This clone was counted only a few times. This sequence joins TRBV6-5 and TRBJ1-2; 7 bases fit TRBD1. The CDR3 length is 14 residues. Per germline, CDR1 MNHEY and CDR2 SVGAGI. The V segment lost 5 bases and the J segment 7 bases; nucleotides outside the gene matches: 10. CDR3: CASSRQGYRTGYTF. The CDR3 nucleotides read TGTGCCAGCAGTCGACAGGGATATCGGACTGGCTACACCTTC.

This clone was picked up a small number of times. The genes are TRBV2 and TRBJ1-3; tentatively, D is TRBD1 (6 bases). The CDR3 extends over 13 amino acids. Germline CDR1 SNHLY, CDR2 FYNNEI. V lost 11 bases and J 2 bases, leaving 13 bases between the germline ends. CDR3 in amino acids: CASLRDTGNTIYF. Written as DNA, the CDR3 is TGTGCCTCCCTACGGGACACTGGAAACACCATATATTTT.

This chain links TRBV6-2 or TRBV6-3 with TRBJ2-7, with 7 bases identical to TRBD2. The V and J ends lost 4 bases and 0 bases, in that order; junction bases with no gene match: 12. Germline V lookup: CDR1 MNHEY, CDR2 SVGEGT. This CDR3 region has 17 residues. The CDR3 region has the DNA TGTGCCAGCAGTTCGAACCGCCGACTAGCTGACTCCTACGAGCAGTACTTC. Residues: CASSSNRRLADSYEQYF.

This chain links TRBV27 with TRBJ2-7; TRBD2 matches at 7 bases. The V and J ends lost 5 bases and 7 bases, in that order; junction bases with no gene match: 14. CDR1 and CDR2 from the germline V gene are MNHEY and SMNVEV (reference sequence). The CDR3 runs 15 residues. The CDR3 nucleotides read TGTGCCAGCAGTGCGCTTGGCGGGAGAGAGGAAGAGCAGTACTTC. Residues: CASSALGGREEEQYF.

V gene TRBV11-2 combines with J gene TRBJ2-1, with 10 bases that match TRBD2. CDR3 length equals 14 residues. Germline V CDR1 and CDR2: SGHAT, FQNNGV. Trimming removed 2 bases from V and 12 bases from J; junction bases left unmatched: 7. Here the CDR3 reads CASSLIAGGFRQFF. CDR3 DNA sequence: TGTGCCAGCAGCTTAATAGCGGGGGGCTTCAGGCAGTTCTTC.

A single count supports this clone. V usage is TRBV5-1 and J usage is TRBJ2-3; 14 bases match TRBD2. Trimming at V came to 0 bases and at J to 4 bases, leaving 1 base not matched to a gene. The CDR3 runs to 16 residues. Germline V CDR1 and CDR2: SGHRS, YFSETQ. The CDR3 sequence is CASSLGLAGGPDTQYF. The CDR3 region has the DNA TGCGCCAGCAGCTTGGGACTAGCGGGGGGGCCAGATACGCAGTATTTT.

The chain links TRBV28 to TRBJ1-1; D is unresolved. V lost 5 bases, J lost 3 bases, and 13 bases lay in between. Germline CDR1 MDHEN, CDR2 SYDVKM. CDR3 length equals 14 residues. The CDR3 loop reads CASSPGPDYTEAFF. CDR3 in DNA: TGTGCCAGCAGTCCTGGACCGGACTACACTGAAGCTTTCTTT.

The CDR3 DNA reads TGCGCCAGCAGCGTGACAGGGCCGGGGGAGCAGTACTTC. This encodes CASSVTGPGEQYF. The chain has TRBV5-1 and TRBJ2-7; 7 bases fit TRBD1. Per germline, CDR1 SGHRS and CDR2 YFSETQ. With V trimmed by 4 bases and J by 7 bases, 8 bases remained unmatched. This CDR3 is 13 amino acids long.

This clone was picked up a small number of times. V and J are TRBV18 and TRBJ2-1; TRBD2 might be the D (5 bases). The germline gives CDR1 KGHSH, CDR2 LQKENI. V lost 0 bases and J lost 10, with 10 bases in between. The CDR3 is 13 residues long. The CDR3 sequence is CASSPPGRGEQFF. CDR3 sequence (DNA): TGTGCCAGCTCACCACCGGGTAGAGGGGAGCAGTTCTTC.

V usage is TRBV4-2 and J usage is TRBJ1-4; no reliable D call. The CDR3 has 14 residues. Trimming took 1 base from V and 2 from J, leaving 5 bases between them. Germline CDR1 reads LGHNA; CDR2 reads YNFKEQ. CDR3 nucleotides: TGTGCCAGCAGCCAAGGCGGGACTAATGAAAAACTGTTTTTT. Amino acids: CASSQGGTNEKLFF.

This sequence joins TRBV13 and TRBJ1-4; 9 positions agree with TRBD1. The CDR3 loop spans 17 amino acids. Germline trimming cut 0 bases from V and 7 bases from J; bases unmatched to any gene: 9. Per the germline V gene, CDR1 is PRHDT and CDR2 is FYEKMQ (reference sequence). The DNA for the CDR3 is TGTGCCAGCAGCTTAGGCCCATCCGGGACAGGGTCTGAAAAACTGTTTTTT. This encodes CASSLGPSGTGSEKLFF.